The rows below give T cell receptor beta chains drawn from one sample of a study of blood T cell repertoires in COVID-19. Some clones are missing from TCRdb's copy, which holds only in-frame ones; the method was immunoSEQ multiplex PCR. This table holds more than 150,000 clones, around 90% found once. Material: PBMCs or T cells enriched from blood (not recorded which). The receptors were sampled from a woman aged 25 to 39 who had recovered from COVID-19. The CDR3 runs from the conserved cysteine through the conserved F or W. Fields, in order: CDR3 DNA, CDR3 protein, V gene, clone size, D gene, J gene. D genes are given only for firm matches. The size field is filled for only some rows; it gives once, few, many or a size class.

DNA: TGCAGCACGGGGGGGGCGGACACTGAAGCTTTCTTT
CDR3: CSTGGADTEAFF
V: TRBV29-1
size: NA
D: NA
J: TRBJ1-1

DNA: TGTGCCAGTAGGCCGGGACTAGCGGGAGTCCATAAATCCTACAATGAGCAGTTCTTC
CDR3: CASRPGLAGVHKSYNEQFF
V: TRBV19
size: few
D: TRBD2
J: TRBJ2-1

DNA: TGTGCCAGCAGCCAAGATACTGCAGGGGGCGGTGAAAAACTGTTTTTT
CDR3: CASSQDTAGGGEKLFF
V: TRBV3-1/TRBV3-2
size: NA
D: TRBD1
J: TRBJ1-4

DNA: TGTGCCAGCAGTCCATTAGCGGGAGGGTTCGACAATGAGCAGTTCTTC
CDR3: CASSPLAGGFDNEQFF
V: TRBV27
size: NA
D: TRBD2
J: TRBJ2-1

DNA: TGTGCCAGCAGGTCCGGGACAGGTGATGAAAAACTGTTTTTT
CDR3: CASRSGTGDEKLFF
V: TRBV2
size: NA
D: TRBD1
J: TRBJ1-4

DNA: TGTGCCAGTAGTAGCGCAGGGAACTATGGCTACACCTTC
CDR3: CASSSAGNYGYTF
V: TRBV19
size: NA
D: NA
J: TRBJ1-2

DNA: TGTGCCTGGAGTGTACTCCGGGGGGCCTACGAGCAGTACTTC
CDR3: CAWSVLRGAYEQYF
V: TRBV30
size: NA
D: TRBD2
J: TRBJ2-7

DNA: TGTGCCACCAGCAGAGATGAAGACAAGCTCGTTTTT
CDR3: CATSRDEDKLVF
V: TRBV15
size: NA
D: NA
J: TRBJ1-4

DNA: TGTGCCAGTAGTATAGGGGCAGGGGAAGCTTTCTTT
CDR3: CASSIGAGEAFF
V: TRBV19
size: NA
D: NA
J: TRBJ1-1

DNA: TGTGCCAGCAGCCATACCCCCCAGGTAATGAACACTGAAGCTTTCTTT
CDR3: CASSHTPQVMNTEAFF
V: TRBV2
size: NA
D: NA
J: TRBJ1-1

DNA: TGTGCCAGCAGCTCCCGAGAGAACACTGAAGCTTTCTTT
CDR3: CASSSRENTEAFF
V: TRBV7-8
size: once
D: NA
J: TRBJ1-1

DNA: TGCGCCAGCAGCTTGGTCGGGGAGACGGGCGGTGAAGCTTTCTTT
CDR3: CASSLVGETGGEAFF
V: TRBV5-1
size: NA
D: NA
J: TRBJ1-1

DNA: TGTGCCATCCGGACGGCCGGAGGGTATAATTCACCCCTCCACTTT
CDR3: CAIRTAGGYNSPLHF
V: TRBV2
size: NA
D: NA
J: TRBJ1-6

DNA: TGTGCCAGCAGCTCTAGACTAGCGGGAGCAGCCTACGAGCAGTACTTC
CDR3: CASSSRLAGAAYEQYF
V: TRBV11-2
size: NA
D: TRBD2
J: TRBJ2-7

DNA: TGTGCCACTTCGACCGGGTCAGGGGGCGGCACTGAAGCTTTCTTT
CDR3: CATSTGSGGGTEAFF
V: TRBV6-5
size: few
D: TRBD1
J: TRBJ1-1

DNA: TGTGCCAGCAGGACGATTGACAGGAACACCGGGGAGCTGTTTTTT
CDR3: CASRTIDRNTGELFF
V: TRBV11-2
size: NA
D: NA
J: TRBJ2-2

DNA: TGTGCCAGCAGGACAGGGGTCGGGTTCGCTGAAGCTTTCTTT
CDR3: CASRTGVGFAEAFF
V: TRBV27
size: NA
D: TRBD1
J: TRBJ1-1

DNA: TGTGCCAGCAGTGAAGCGGACAGGGGGAATGAAAAACTGTTTTTT
CDR3: CASSEADRGNEKLFF
V: TRBV6-1
size: NA
D: TRBD1
J: TRBJ1-4

DNA: TGCGCCAGCAGCTTGGCAGGTAACTCCTACGAGCAGTACTTC
CDR3: CASSLAGNSYEQYF
V: TRBV5-1
size: NA
D: NA
J: TRBJ2-7

DNA: TGTGCCAGCAGCTTATTCCACAGGGGGCCCCAAGAGACCCAGTACTTC
CDR3: CASSLFHRGPQETQYF
V: TRBV5-4
size: once
D: TRBD1
J: TRBJ2-5

DNA: TGTGCCAGCAGCCTTCAGGGACTAGCGGGATTAACAGATACGCAGTATTTT
CDR3: CASSLQGLAGLTDTQYF
V: TRBV11-3
size: NA
D: TRBD2
J: TRBJ2-3

DNA: TGTGCCAGCAGCCTTACTCTGAACACTGAAGCTTTCTTT
CDR3: CASSLTLNTEAFF
V: TRBV7-9
size: NA
D: NA
J: TRBJ1-1

DNA: TGTGCCAGTAGAGCACAGGGGGAAAAGGTTTTCTACGAGCAGTACTTC
CDR3: CASRAQGEKVFYEQYF
V: TRBV27
size: NA
D: TRBD1
J: TRBJ2-7

DNA: TGTGCCATCAGTTACCTGACAGGGTTTGGCACTGAAGCTTTCTTT
CDR3: CAISYLTGFGTEAFF
V: TRBV10-3
size: NA
D: TRBD1
J: TRBJ1-1

DNA: TGTGCCAGCATATCGCGTCCATCCTACGAGCAGTACTTC
CDR3: CASISRPSYEQYF
V: TRBV27
size: NA
D: NA
J: TRBJ2-7

DNA: TGTGCCAGCAGCTTCTGGGGGGAAGGTTCACCCCTCCACTTT
CDR3: CASSFWGEGSPLHF
V: TRBV5-6
size: NA
D: NA
J: TRBJ1-6

DNA: TGTGCCAGCAGTAAACAGGGGTTAAGCTACACCTTC
CDR3: CASSKQGLSYTF
V: TRBV2
size: NA
D: TRBD1
J: TRBJ1-2

DNA: TGTGCCACCTCGGGGGACGGAAACACCATATATTTT
CDR3: CATSGDGNTIYF
V: TRBV24-1
size: NA
D: NA
J: TRBJ1-3

DNA: TGTGCCAGCAGCCCGAGACTAGCGGGGAGCACCGGGGAGCTGTTTTTT
CDR3: CASSPRLAGSTGELFF
V: TRBV7-3
size: NA
D: TRBD2
J: TRBJ2-2

DNA: TGTGCCAGCACCCGACTAGCGGGAGGGCCCGAGCAGTACTTC
CDR3: CASTRLAGGPEQYF
V: TRBV6-5
size: NA
D: TRBD2
J: TRBJ2-7

DNA: TGCAGCGTTGACAGGGGGCTGGCTTTCTTT
CDR3: CSVDRGLAFF
V: TRBV29-1
size: NA
D: TRBD1
J: TRBJ1-1

DNA: TGTGCCAGCAGTAGCCGGGTCATACAGTTCTTC
CDR3: CASSSRVIQFF
V: TRBV12-3/TRBV12-4
size: NA
D: NA
J: TRBJ2-1

DNA: TGTGCCAGCAGTTACCCCCCGGGACTTAGGCAATTACTAGGGGATACGCAGTATTTT
CDR3: CASSYPPGLRQLLGDTQYF
V: TRBV6-2/TRBV6-3
size: NA
D: NA
J: TRBJ2-3

DNA: TGTGCCAGCAGCTTAACCAGGTTTTATGGCTACACCTTC
CDR3: CASSLTRFYGYTF
V: TRBV5-6
size: NA
D: NA
J: TRBJ1-2

DNA: TGTGCCAGCAGCTCCCGACAGCAGCCCTACAATGAGCAGTTCTTC
CDR3: CASSSRQQPYNEQFF
V: TRBV9
size: once
D: NA
J: TRBJ2-1

DNA: TGTGCCAGCAGCCCCCCGGGGTATGAAAAACTGTTTTTT
CDR3: CASSPPGYEKLFF
V: TRBV12-3/TRBV12-4
size: NA
D: NA
J: TRBJ1-4

DNA: TGTGCCAGCACGGTCAGGGTACAGGGTCTGGGGGGCTACACCTTC
CDR3: CASTVRVQGLGGYTF
V: TRBV9
size: NA
D: NA
J: TRBJ1-2

DNA: TGTGCCAGTAGTCAAGGACAGGCCGTGGGCTACACCTTC
CDR3: CASSQGQAVGYTF
V: TRBV19
size: NA
D: TRBD1
J: TRBJ1-2

DNA: TGTGCCAGCAGCTTAGCAGGGGGCGATAACACTGAAGCTTTCTTT
CDR3: CASSLAGGDNTEAFF
V: TRBV7-2
size: NA
D: TRBD1
J: TRBJ1-1

DNA: TGTGCCAGCTCAGATGGGACAGTCCAAGAGACCCAGTACTTC
CDR3: CASSDGTVQETQYF
V: TRBV18
size: NA
D: TRBD1
J: TRBJ2-5

DNA: TGTGCCAGCAGGACGGGGAACTATGGCTACACCTTC
CDR3: CASRTGNYGYTF
V: TRBV6-5
size: NA
D: NA
J: TRBJ1-2

DNA: TGTGCCAGCTTCGTCCAGGGGGGAAAACTGTTTTTT
CDR3: CASFVQGGKLFF
V: TRBV28
size: NA
D: TRBD1
J: TRBJ1-4